The 10 T cell receptor beta chains in this list originate from one sample, sequenced in a study of blood T cell repertoires in COVID-19. Here immunoSEQ multiplex PCR was the method, and the copy in TCRdb shows in-frame clones only, minus some. Of around 210,000 clones in the sample, less than 85% were seen once. The sample was peripheral blood. The origin of the receptors is a woman of 80 years or more with COVID-19, enrolled during active disease.

The gene calls are TRBV6-5 and TRBJ1-1; D unclear. Trimming took off 6 bases at V and 3 bases at J, with 14 bases between the two ends. This CDR3 has 14 amino acids. Germline CDR1 MNHEY, CDR2 SVGAGI. The CDR3 reads CASRPREVDTEAFF. In nucleotides, the CDR3 is TGTGCCAGCAGACCGAGGGAGGTCGACACTGAAGCTTTCTTT.

The V gene is TRBV5-1, the J gene TRBJ2-2; 7 positions match TRBD2. CDR1 and CDR2 (germline): SGHRS, YFSETQ. The ends lost 2 bases at V and 0 bases at J; junction bases unmatched: 7. This CDR3 contains 17 residues. In DNA, the CDR3 is TGCGCCAGCAGCTTTGGTACCGGACTAGCGAACACCGGGGAGCTGTTTTTT. It translates to CASSFGTGLANTGELFF.

J is TRBJ2-1 and V is TRBV28, with D tentatively TRBD1 (5 bases). V gave up 2 bases and J gave up 4 bases, with 9 bases separating them. The CDR3 is 14 amino acids. Looked up from germline, CDR1 is MDHEN and CDR2 is SYDVKM. The CDR3 nucleotides read TGTGCCAGCAGTTTAGGGGCCAGTTACAATGAGCAGTTCTTC. Protein: CASSLGASYNEQFF.

The V gene is TRBV7-9, the J gene TRBJ2-7, with TRBD2 matching 7 bases. This CDR3 is built from 15 residues. Per germline, CDR1 SEHNR and CDR2 FQNEAQ (reference sequence). J was trimmed by 7 bases and V by 5 bases; bases with no gene match: 14. CDR3 nucleotides: TGTGCCAGCAGCGCACAAGCGGGGACCTCTTTTGAGCAGTACTTC. Protein sequence: CASSAQAGTSFEQYF.

The V and J genes are TRBV18 and TRBJ2-5, with 12 bases matching TRBD2. There are 15 residues in the CDR3. Germline V gives CDR1 KGHSH, CDR2 LQKENI. Trimming cost V 3 bases and J 2 bases; bases outside gene matches: 1. The CDR3 DNA sequence: TGTGCCAGCTCACCCGGGACTAGCGGGCAAGAGACCCAGTACTTC. The encoded protein is CASSPGTSGQETQYF.

The chain uses TRBV18 and TRBJ2-2, with a possible D match to TRBD2 (5 bases). The CDR3 has 16 amino acids. Germline-derived CDR1 and CDR2 are KGHSH and LQKENI. Between the trimmed V and J ends, which lost 2 bases and 0 bases, there was a span of 10 bases. The CDR3 loop is CASSPVASPNTGELFF. In DNA, the CDR3 is TGTGCCAGCTCACCAGTGGCTAGCCCGAACACCGGGGAGCTGTTTTTT. The full variable domain, in which reference TRBV18 and TRBJ2-2 provide the parts outside the CDR3, is NAGVMQNPRHLVRRRGQEARLRCSPMKGHSHVYWYRQLPEEGLKFMVYLQKENIIDESGMPKERFSAEFPKEGPSILRIQQVVRGDSAAYFCASSPVASPNTGELFFGEGSRLTVL.

This chain uses TRBV6-5 with TRBJ1-4, with 10 bases identical to TRBD1. J lost 8 bases, V lost 6 bases, and 6 bases had no gene match. CDR3 length: 14 residues. Germline CDR1 reads MNHEY; CDR2 reads SVGAGI. CDR3 sequence: CASRRQGAREKLFF. Here the CDR3 DNA reads TGTGCCAGCAGACGACAGGGGGCGCGGGAAAAACTGTTTTTT.

This clone was recorded a few times. The chain uses TRBV29-1 and TRBJ1-1; D not certain. Germline V gene sequence: CDR1 SQVTM, CDR2 ANQGSEA. V was clipped by 7 bases and J by 11 bases, with 17 bases between them. This CDR3 region has 11 residues. The CDR3 sequence is CSAEGGIRAFF. As DNA, the CDR3 is TGCAGCGCCGAAGGAGGGATTCGTGCTTTCTTT.

The chain has TRBV2 and TRBJ2-3, with TRBD1 matching 8 bases. The CDR3 loop spans 17 amino acids. Trimming at V came to 5 bases and at J to 3 bases, leaving 13 bases not matched to a gene. The germline V gene encodes CDR1 SNHLY and CDR2 FYNNEI. The CDR3 sequence is CASSNGAQGVRTDTQYF. The CDR3 nucleotides read TGTGCCAGCAGTAATGGAGCACAGGGGGTAAGGACAGATACGCAGTATTTT.

CDR3: CASKVAGIDNYGYTF. DNA for the CDR3: TGTGCCAGTAAGGTTGCGGGGATCGATAACTATGGCTACACCTTC. The chain recombines TRBV19 with TRBJ1-2; no definite D call. This CDR3 comprises 15 residues. Per germline, CDR1 LNHDA and CDR2 SQIVND (reference sequence). Trimming left V 7 bases short and J 1 base short, with 16 bases between.